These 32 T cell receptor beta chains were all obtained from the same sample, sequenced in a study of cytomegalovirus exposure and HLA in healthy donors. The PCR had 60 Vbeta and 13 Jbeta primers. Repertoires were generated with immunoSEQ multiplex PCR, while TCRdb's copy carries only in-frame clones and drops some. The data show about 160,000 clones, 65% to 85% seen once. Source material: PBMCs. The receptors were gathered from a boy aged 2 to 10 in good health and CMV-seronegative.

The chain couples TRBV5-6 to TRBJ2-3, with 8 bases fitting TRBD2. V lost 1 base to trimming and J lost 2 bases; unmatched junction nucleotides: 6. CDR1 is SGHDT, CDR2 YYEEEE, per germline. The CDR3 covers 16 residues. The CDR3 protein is CASSLQTSGNTDTQYF. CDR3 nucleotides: TGTGCCAGCAGCTTGCAAACTAGCGGAAACACAGATACGCAGTATTTT.

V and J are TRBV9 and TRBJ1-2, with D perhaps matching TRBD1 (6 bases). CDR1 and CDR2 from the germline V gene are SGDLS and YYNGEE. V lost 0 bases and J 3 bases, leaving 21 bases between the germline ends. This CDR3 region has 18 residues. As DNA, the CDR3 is TGTGCCAGCAGCGTAGAACCAAACATCCAGGGGAGATACTATGGCTACACCTTC. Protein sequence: CASSVEPNIQGRYYGYTF.

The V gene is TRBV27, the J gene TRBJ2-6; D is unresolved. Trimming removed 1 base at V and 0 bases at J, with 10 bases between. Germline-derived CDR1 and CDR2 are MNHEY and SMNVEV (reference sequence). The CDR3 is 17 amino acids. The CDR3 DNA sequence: TGTGCCAGCAGTTTATTTTCCCAAATCTCTGGGGCCAACGTCCTGACTTTC. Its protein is CASSLFSQISGANVLTF.

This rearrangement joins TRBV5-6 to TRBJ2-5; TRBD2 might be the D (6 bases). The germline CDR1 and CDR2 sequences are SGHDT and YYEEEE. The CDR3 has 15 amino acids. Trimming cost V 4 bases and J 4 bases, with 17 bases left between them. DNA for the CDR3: TGTGCCAGCAGCGGCGGGACTCACGGTCTAGAGACCCAGTACTTC. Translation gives CASSGGTHGLETQYF.

CDR3 amino acids: CASSINSEGKTQYF. The CDR3 bases are TGTGCCAGTAGTATAAATTCCGAGGGAAAGACCCAGTACTTC. This chain uses TRBV19 with TRBJ2-5, with a possible D match to TRBD2 (5 bases). In germline, CDR1 is LNHDA, CDR2 SQIVND (reference sequence). V was shortened by 2 bases and J by 6 bases, with 13 bases between the two germline ends. The CDR3 runs to 14 residues.

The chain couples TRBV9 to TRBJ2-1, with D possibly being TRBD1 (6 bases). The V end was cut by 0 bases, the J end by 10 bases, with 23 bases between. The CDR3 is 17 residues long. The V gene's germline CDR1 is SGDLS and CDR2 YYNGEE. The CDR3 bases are TGTGCCAGCAGCGTAGGAGATTCAGGGGCTTCGATTGAGGAGCAGTTCTTC. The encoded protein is CASSVGDSGASIEEQFF.

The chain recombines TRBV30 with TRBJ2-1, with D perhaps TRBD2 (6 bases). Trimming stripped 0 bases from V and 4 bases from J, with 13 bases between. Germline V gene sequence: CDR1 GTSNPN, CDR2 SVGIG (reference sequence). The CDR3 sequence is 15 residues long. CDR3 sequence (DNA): TGTGCCTGGAGTGTACGCAGGGAGGCTTACAATGAGCAGTTCTTC. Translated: CAWSVRREAYNEQFF.

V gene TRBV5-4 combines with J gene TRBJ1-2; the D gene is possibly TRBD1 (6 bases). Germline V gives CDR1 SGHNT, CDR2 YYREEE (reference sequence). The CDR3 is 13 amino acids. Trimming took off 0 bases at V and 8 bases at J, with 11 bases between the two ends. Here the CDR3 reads CASSLAQGYGYTF. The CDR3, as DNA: TGTGCCAGCAGCTTGGCACAGGGTTACGGCTACACCTTC.

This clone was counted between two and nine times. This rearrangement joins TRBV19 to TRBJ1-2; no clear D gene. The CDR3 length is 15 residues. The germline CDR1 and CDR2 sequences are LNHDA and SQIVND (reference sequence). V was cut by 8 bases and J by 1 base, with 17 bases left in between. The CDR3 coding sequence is TGTGCCAGTCACATTCGGGGTCGGATTAACTATGGCTACACCTTC. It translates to CASHIRGRINYGYTF.

The CDR3 region is CAWSALSRTYTNYGYTF. The CDR3 DNA sequence: TGTGCCTGGAGTGCCCTCTCTCGGACATATACTAACTATGGCTACACCTTC. This sequence joins TRBV30 and TRBJ1-2; possibly TRBD1 for D (5 bases). The CDR3 is 17 residues long. Trimming took 1 base from V and 0 from J, leaving 18 bases between them. From germline, CDR1 is GTSNPN and CDR2 SVGIG (reference sequence). Filled out from reference TRBV30 and TRBJ1-2, the complete variable domain reads SQTIHQWPATLVQPVGSPLSLECTVEGTSNPNLYWYRQAAGRGLQLLFYSVGIGQISSEVPQNLSASRPQDRQFILSSKKLLLSDSGFYLCAWSALSRTYTNYGYTFGSGTRLTVV.

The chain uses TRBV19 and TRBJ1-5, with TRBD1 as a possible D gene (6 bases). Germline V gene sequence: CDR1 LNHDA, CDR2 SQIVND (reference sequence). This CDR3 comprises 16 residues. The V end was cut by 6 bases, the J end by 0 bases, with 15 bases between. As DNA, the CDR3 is TGTGCCAGTAGCAGGGGTCGAGGGCATAGCAATCAGCCCCAGCATTTT. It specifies CASSRGRGHSNQPQHF. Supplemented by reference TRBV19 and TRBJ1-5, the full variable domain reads DGGITQSPKYLFRKEGQNVTLSCEQNLNHDAMYWYRQDPGQGLRLIYYSQIVNDFQKGDIAEGYSVSREKKESFPLTVTSAQKNPTAFYLCASSRGRGHSNQPQHFGDGTRLSIL.

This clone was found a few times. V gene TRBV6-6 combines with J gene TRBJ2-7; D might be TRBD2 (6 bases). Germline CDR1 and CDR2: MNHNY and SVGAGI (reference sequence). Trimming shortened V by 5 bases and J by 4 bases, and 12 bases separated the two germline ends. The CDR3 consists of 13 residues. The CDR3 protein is CASSSDGSYEQYF. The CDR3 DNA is TGTGCCAGCAGTAGTGACGGGAGTTACGAGCAGTACTTC.

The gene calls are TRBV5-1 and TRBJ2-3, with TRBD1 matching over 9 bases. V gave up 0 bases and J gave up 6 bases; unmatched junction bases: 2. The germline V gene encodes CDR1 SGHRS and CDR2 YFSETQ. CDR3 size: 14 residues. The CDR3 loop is CASSLGDRADTQYF. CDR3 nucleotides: TGCGCCAGCAGCTTGGGGGACAGGGCTGATACGCAGTATTTT.

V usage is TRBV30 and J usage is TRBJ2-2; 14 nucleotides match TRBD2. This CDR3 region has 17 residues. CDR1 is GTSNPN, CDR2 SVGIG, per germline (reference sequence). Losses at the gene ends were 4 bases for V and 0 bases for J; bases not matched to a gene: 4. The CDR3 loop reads CAWKGTSGGTNTGELFF. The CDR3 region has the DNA TGTGCCTGGAAAGGGACTAGCGGGGGCACGAACACCGGGGAGCTGTTTTTT.

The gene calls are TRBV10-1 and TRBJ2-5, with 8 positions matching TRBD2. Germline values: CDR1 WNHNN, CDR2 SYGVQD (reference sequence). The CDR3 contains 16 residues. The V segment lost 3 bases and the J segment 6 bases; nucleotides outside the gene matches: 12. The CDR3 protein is CASSEGLSGGRQTQYF. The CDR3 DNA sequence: TGCGCCAGCAGTGAAGGGCTGAGCGGGGGACGCCAGACCCAGTACTTC.

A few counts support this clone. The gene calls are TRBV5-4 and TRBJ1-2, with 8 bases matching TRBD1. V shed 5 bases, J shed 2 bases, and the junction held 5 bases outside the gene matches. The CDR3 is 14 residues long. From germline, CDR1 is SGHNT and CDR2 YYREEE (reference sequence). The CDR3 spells CASSQTGANYGYTF. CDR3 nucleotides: TGTGCCAGCAGTCAGACAGGGGCCAACTATGGCTACACCTTC.

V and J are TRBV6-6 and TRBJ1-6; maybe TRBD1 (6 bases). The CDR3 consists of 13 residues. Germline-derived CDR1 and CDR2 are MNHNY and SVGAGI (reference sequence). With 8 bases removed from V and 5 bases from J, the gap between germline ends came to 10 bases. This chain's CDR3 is CASGQGNNSPLHF. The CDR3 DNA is TGTGCCAGCGGGCAGGGGAATAATTCACCCCTCCACTTT.

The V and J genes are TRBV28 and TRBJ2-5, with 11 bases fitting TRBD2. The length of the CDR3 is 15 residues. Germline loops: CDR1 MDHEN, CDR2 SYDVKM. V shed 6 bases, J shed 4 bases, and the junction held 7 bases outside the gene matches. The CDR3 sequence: CASSITSGGGETQYF. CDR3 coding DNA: TGTGCCAGCAGCATCACTAGCGGGGGCGGAGAGACCCAGTACTTC.

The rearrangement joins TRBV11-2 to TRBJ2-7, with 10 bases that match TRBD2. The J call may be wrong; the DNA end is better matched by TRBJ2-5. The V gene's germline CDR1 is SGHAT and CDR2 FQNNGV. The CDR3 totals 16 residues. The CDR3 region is CASRSLAGGLQETQYF. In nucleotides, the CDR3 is TGTGCCAGCAGATCGTTAGCGGGAGGCCTTCAAGAGACCCAGTACTTC.

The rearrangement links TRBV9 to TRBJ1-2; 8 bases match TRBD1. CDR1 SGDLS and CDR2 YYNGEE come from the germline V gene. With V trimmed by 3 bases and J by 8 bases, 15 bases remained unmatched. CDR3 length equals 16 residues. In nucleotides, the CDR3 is TGTGCCAGCAGCGCACAGGACAGGGTTCCCCTTTTCGGCTACACCTTC. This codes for CASSAQDRVPLFGYTF.

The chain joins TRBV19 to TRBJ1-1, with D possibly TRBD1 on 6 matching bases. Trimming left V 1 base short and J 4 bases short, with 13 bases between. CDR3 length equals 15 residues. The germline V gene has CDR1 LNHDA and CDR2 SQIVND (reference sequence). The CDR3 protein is CASSIVGGALTEAFF. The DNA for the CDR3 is TGTGCCAGTAGTATAGTGGGGGGGGCCCTCACTGAAGCTTTCTTT.

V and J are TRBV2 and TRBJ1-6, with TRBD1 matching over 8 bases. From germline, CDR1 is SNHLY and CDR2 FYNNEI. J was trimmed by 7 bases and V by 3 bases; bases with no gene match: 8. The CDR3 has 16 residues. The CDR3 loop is CASSERAGGLNSPLHF. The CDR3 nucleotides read TGTGCCAGCAGTGAGAGGGCAGGGGGCCTGAATTCACCCCTCCACTTT. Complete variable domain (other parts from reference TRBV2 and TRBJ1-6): EPEVTQTPSHQVTQMGQEVILRCVPISNHLYFYWYRQILGQKVEFLVSFYNNEISEKSEIFDDQFSVERPDGSNFTLKIRSTKLEDSAMYFCASSERAGGLNSPLHFGNGTRLTVT.

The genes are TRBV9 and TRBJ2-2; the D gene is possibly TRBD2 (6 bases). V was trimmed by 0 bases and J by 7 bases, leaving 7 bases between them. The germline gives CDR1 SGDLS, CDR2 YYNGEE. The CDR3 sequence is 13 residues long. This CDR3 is CASSVVEGGELFF. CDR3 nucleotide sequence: TGTGCCAGCAGCGTAGTGGAGGGCGGGGAGCTGTTTTTT.

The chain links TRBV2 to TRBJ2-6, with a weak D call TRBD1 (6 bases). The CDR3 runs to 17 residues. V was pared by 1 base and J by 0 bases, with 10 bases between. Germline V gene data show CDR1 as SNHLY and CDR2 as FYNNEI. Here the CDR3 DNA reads TGTGCCAGCAGTGAAGACAGGGCAAGCTCTGGGGCCAACGTCCTGACTTTC. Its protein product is CASSEDRASSGANVLTF.

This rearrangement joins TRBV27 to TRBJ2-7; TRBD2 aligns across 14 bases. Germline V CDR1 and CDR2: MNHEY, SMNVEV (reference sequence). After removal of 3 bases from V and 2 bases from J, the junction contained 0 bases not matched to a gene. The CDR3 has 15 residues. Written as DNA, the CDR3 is TGTGCCAGCAGTTTGACTAGCGGGAGGGCCTACGAGCAGTACTTC. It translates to CASSLTSGRAYEQYF.

The CDR3 nucleotides are TGCGCCAGCAGCTGGACAGGGAAACAACCCACCGGGGAGCTGTTTTTT. Encoded protein: CASSWTGKQPTGELFF. The chain recombines TRBV5-1 with TRBJ2-2; the match to TRBD1 covers 8 bases. J was trimmed by 4 bases and V by 3 bases; bases with no gene match: 8. This CDR3 region has 16 residues. The V gene's germline CDR1 is SGHRS and CDR2 YFSETQ.

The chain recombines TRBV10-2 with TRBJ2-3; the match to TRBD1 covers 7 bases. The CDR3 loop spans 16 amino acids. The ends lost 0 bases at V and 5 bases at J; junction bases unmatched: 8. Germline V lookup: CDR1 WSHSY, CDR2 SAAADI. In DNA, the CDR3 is TGCGCCAGCAGTGAGTCTACAGGGGTTGGAGGAGATACGCAGTATTTT. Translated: CASSESTGVGGDTQYF.

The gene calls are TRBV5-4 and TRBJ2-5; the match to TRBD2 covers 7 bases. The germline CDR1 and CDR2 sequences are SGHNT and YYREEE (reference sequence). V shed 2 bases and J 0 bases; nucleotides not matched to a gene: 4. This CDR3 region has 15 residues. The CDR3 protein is CASSFVGGDQETQYF. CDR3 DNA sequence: TGTGCCAGCAGCTTTGTGGGGGGGGACCAAGAGACCCAGTACTTC.

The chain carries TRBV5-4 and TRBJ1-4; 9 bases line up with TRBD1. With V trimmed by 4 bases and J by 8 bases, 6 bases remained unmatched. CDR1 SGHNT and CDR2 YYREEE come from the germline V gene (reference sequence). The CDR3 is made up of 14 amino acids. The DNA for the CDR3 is TGTGCCAGCAGCGCGGGGACAGGGCGAGAAAAACTGTTTTTT. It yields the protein CASSAGTGREKLFF.

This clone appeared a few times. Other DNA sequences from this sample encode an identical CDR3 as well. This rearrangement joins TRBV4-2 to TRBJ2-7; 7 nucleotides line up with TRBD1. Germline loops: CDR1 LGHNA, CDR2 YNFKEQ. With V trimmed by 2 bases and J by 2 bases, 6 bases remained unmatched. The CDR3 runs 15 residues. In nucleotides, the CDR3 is TGTGCCAGCAGCCAAAACCTCGACAGGGCCTACGAGCAGTACTTC. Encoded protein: CASSQNLDRAYEQYF.

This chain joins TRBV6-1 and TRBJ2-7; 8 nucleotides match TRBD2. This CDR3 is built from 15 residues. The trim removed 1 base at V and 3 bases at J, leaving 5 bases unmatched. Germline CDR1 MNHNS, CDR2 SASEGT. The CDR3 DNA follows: TGTGCCAGCAGTGAAGAAGTCGGGAGGGTCTACGAGCAGTACTTC. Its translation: CASSEEVGRVYEQYF.

CDR3 sequence reads: CASSPSVPTGEQFF. The CDR3 DNA follows: TGCGCCAGCAGCCCCTCTGTTCCCACCGGTGAGCAGTTCTTC. This chain joins TRBV4-3 and TRBJ2-1; D is ambiguous. Trimming removed 4 bases from V and 9 bases from J, with 16 bases in between. The CDR3 spans 14 residues. CDR1 is LGHNA and CDR2 is YSLEER in the germline V gene.